One T cell receptor beta chain is described in this entry. The antigen is undetermined. TCRdb processed the RT-PCR reads anew with MiXCR; each CDR3 protein has one entry. The data show about 780,000 distinct CDR3 sequences, about 18% seen once. There are 16 residues in the CDR3. V shed 1 base and J 1 base; nucleotides not matched to a gene: 4. Looked up from germline, CDR1 is SEHNR and CDR2 is FQNEAQ (reference sequence). The sample comes from a study of response to subunit inactivated influenza vaccine. Study conclusions and caveats: T cells newly recruited by each seasonal influenza vaccination are few, the authors suggested.

The chain has TRBV7-9 and TRBJ2-1; 7 bases fit TRBD2. This specimen consisted of PBMCs from blood, obtained 4 to 6 days after vaccination. The clonotype was recovered from a middle-aged man who received an inactivated influenza vaccine. The CDR3 sequence is CASSLGGGRSYNEQFF. The CDR3 DNA is TGTGCCAGCAGCTTAGGGGGCGGGAGATCCTACAATGAGCAGTTCTTC.